The sequence of this TCR beta chain was determined in a study of OX40 agonist ivuxolimab in advanced cancers. Assay: immunoSEQ multiplex PCR; the TCRdb copy retains only in-frame clones and omits some. This repertoire shows about 46,000 clones, 70% to 90% found once; its top ten account for about 12%. The CDR3 is 15 residues long. The germline gives CDR1 SGHTA, CDR2 FQGTGA. Between the trimmed V and J ends, which lost 0 bases and 2 bases, there was a span of 11 bases. The sequencing used CD4+ or CD8+ T cells sorted from blood, collected in a trial of the OX40 agonist ivuxolimab. This clonotype was obtained from an adult with an advanced solid tumor such as melanoma, head and neck, liver or kidney cancer. This chain links TRBV7-3 with TRBJ2-7, with D tentatively TRBD1 (5 bases). CDR3 nucleotides: TGTGCCAGCAGCTTAACAGGGGCCCCGACCTACGAGCAGTACTTC. It translates to CASSLTGAPTYEQYF.